The 4 T cell receptor beta chains listed next were all sequenced from one sample in a study of CD8 T cells in Susac syndrome. With random hexamers, roughly 0.45 to 1 ug RNA was reverse transcribed. TCRdb reprocessed the immunoSEQ multiplex PCR reads via MiXCR and lists one record per CDR3 protein. Here the sample spans approximately 120,000 distinct CDR3 sequences, more than 75% being singletons. The source material was CD8+ T cells from PBMCs. The source of these receptors is a human donor with multiple sclerosis.

This chain uses TRBV5-6 with TRBJ1-2; D gene ambiguous. The length of the CDR3 is 14 residues. From germline, CDR1 is SGHDT and CDR2 YYEEEE. V lost 1 base to trimming and J lost 8 bases, with 15 bases between them. CDR3: CASSLWEGTRGYTF. CDR3 nucleotide sequence: TGTGCCAGCAGCTTGTGGGAGGGAACGCGGGGCTACACCTTC.

The chain joins TRBV28 to TRBJ2-7; 10 bases are a match to TRBD1. Germline V gene data show CDR1 as MDHEN and CDR2 as SYDVKM. Trimming took 5 bases from V and 3 from J; bases not matched to a gene: 16. CDR3 size: 18 residues. Written as DNA, the CDR3 is TGTGCCAGCAGTCTACTTGTGGGACAGGGGTTGTATGGCTACGAGCAGTACTTC. Translating it yields CASSLLVGQGLYGYEQYF.

This clonotype was seen just once. The CDR3 protein is CARVDQGNTEAFF. The CDR3 bases are TGTGCCAGGGTGGACCAGGGGAACACTGAAGCTTTCTTT. The V gene is TRBV30, the J gene TRBJ1-1; possibly TRBD1 for D (5 bases). Trimming left V 8 bases short and J 1 base short, with 14 bases between. The germline V gene encodes CDR1 GTSNPN and CDR2 SVGIG (reference sequence). The CDR3 loop spans 13 amino acids.

This chain links TRBV21-1 with TRBJ2-7; the listed D gene, TRBD1, was not tested against the DNA. TRBV21-1 is reported as a pseudogene. This CDR3 region has 16 residues. The CDR3, as DNA: TGTGCCAGCAGCATCGATGCCGGGACGCAGACCTACGAGCAGTACTTC. This encodes CASSIDAGTQTYEQYF.